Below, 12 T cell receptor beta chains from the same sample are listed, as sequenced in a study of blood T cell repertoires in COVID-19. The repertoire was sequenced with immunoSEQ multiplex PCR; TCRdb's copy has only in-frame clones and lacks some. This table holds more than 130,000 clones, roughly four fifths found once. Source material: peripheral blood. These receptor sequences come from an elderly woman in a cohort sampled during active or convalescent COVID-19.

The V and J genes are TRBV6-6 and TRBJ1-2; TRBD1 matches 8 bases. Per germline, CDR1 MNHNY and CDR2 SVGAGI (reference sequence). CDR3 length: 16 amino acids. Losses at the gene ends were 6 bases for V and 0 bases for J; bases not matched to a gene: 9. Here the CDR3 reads CASSPRTGRSNYGYTF. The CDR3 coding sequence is TGTGCCAGCAGCCCAAGGACAGGGAGATCTAACTATGGCTACACCTTC.

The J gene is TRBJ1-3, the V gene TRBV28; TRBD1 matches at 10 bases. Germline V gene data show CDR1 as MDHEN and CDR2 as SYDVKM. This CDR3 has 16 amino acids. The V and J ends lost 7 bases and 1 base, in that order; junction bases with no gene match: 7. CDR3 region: CASTRGTGVSGNTIYF. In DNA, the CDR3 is TGTGCCAGCACCCGAGGGACAGGGGTTTCTGGAAACACCATATATTTT. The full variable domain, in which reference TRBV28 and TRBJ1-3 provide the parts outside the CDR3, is DVKVTQSSRYLVKRTGEKVFLECVQDMDHENMFWYRQDPGLGLRLIYFSYDVKMKEKGDIPEGYSVSREKKERFSLILESASTNQTSMYLCASTRGTGVSGNTIYFGEGSWLTVV.

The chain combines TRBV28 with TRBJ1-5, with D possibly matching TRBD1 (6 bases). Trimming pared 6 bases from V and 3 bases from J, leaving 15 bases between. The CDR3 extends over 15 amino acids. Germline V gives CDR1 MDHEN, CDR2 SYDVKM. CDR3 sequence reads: CASSPGQTNNQPQHF. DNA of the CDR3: TGTGCCAGCAGCCCCGGACAGACCAACAATCAGCCCCAGCATTTT.

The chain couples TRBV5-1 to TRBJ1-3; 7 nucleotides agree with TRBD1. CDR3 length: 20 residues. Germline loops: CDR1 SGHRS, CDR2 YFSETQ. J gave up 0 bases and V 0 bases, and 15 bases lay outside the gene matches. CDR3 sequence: CASSLVAGGSGTLSGNTIYF. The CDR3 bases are TGCGCCAGCAGCTTGGTCGCAGGGGGGTCGGGGACCCTCTCTGGAAACACCATATATTTT.

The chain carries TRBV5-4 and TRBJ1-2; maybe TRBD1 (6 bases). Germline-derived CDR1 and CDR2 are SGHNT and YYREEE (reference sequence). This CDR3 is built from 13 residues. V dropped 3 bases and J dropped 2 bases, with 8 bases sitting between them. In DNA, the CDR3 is TGTGCCAGCAGCTACAGGGAAAACTATGGCTACACCTTC. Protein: CASSYRENYGYTF.

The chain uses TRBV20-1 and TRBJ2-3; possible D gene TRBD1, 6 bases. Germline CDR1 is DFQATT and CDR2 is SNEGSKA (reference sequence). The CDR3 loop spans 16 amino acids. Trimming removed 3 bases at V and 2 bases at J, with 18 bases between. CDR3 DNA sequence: TGCAGTGCTAGTGTTTCCGGGACACCTTACACAGATACGCAGTATTTT. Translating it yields CSASVSGTPYTDTQYF.

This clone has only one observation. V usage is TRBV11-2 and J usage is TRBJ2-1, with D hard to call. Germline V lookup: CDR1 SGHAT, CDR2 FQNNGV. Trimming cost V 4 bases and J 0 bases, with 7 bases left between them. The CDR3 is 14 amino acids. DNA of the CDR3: TGTGCCAGCAGCTACAGTGGCTCCTACAATGAGCAGTTCTTC. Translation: CASSYSGSYNEQFF. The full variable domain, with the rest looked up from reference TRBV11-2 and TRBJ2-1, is EAGVAQSPRYKIIEKRQSVAFWCNPISGHATLYWYQQILGQGPKLLIQFQNNGVVDDSQLPKDRFSAERLKGVDSTLKIQPAKLEDSAVYLCASSYSGSYNEQFFGPGTRLTVL.

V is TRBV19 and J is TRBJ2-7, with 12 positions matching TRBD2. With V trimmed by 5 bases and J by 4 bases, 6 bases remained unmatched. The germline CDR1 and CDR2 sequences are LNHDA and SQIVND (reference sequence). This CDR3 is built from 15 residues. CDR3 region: CASSLTSGGLYEQYF. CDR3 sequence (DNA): TGTGCCAGTAGTCTGACTAGCGGGGGATTGTACGAGCAGTACTTC.

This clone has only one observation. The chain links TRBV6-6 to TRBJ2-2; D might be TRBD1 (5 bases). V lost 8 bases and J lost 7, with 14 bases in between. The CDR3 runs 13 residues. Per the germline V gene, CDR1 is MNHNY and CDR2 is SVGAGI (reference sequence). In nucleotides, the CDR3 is TGTGCCAGCCAATTAAGGGGTATCGGGGAGCTGTTTTTT. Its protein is CASQLRGIGELFF.

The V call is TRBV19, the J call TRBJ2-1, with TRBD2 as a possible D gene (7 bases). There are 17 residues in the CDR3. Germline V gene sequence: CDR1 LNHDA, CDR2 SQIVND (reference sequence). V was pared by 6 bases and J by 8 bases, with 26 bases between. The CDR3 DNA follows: TGTGCCAGTAGCCGGAGGGCGGGGGCCGCCCGGGGGGATGAGCAGTTCTTC. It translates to CASSRRAGAARGDEQFF.

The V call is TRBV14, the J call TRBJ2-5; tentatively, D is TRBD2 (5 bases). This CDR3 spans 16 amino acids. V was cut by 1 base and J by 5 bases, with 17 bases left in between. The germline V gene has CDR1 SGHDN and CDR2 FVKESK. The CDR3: CASSQVRGFSWETQYF. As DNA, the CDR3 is TGTGCCAGCAGCCAAGTTCGGGGATTTTCGTGGGAGACCCAGTACTTC.

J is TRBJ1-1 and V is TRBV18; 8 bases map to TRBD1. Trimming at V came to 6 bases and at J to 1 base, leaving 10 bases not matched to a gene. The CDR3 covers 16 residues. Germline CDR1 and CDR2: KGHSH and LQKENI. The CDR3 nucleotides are TGTGCCAGCTCCCAACGACAGGGGAGGGGGAACACTGAAGCTTTCTTT. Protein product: CASSQRQGRGNTEAFF.